This T cell receptor (beta chain) originates from a study of CD8 T cells in ankylosing spondylitis. TCRdb ran MiXCR on the 5' RACE reads and lists one entry per CDR3 protein. Here the sample spans under 15,000 distinct CDR3 sequences, 2.8% being singletons. Germline V CDR1 and CDR2: SGDLS, YYNGEE. The CDR3 totals 16 residues. Trimming removed 0 bases from V and 0 bases from J, with 10 bases in between. With respect to this clonotype: A much bigger clone sits one base away, suggesting this may be a read error. Lacking the conserved final phenylalanine or tryptophan, this CDR3 likely reflects a read error.

The receptor was derived from a male donor with ankylosing spondylitis or in good health (not recorded which). The sequencing input was blood, either unsorted or a sorted T cell fraction (not recorded which). The J gene is TRBJ2-1, the V gene TRBV9; D is possibly TRBD1 (5 bases). This CDR3 reads CASSVEDKSSYNEQFI. As DNA, the CDR3 is TGTGCCAGCAGCGTAGAGGACAAGAGCTCCTACAATGAGCAGTTCATC.